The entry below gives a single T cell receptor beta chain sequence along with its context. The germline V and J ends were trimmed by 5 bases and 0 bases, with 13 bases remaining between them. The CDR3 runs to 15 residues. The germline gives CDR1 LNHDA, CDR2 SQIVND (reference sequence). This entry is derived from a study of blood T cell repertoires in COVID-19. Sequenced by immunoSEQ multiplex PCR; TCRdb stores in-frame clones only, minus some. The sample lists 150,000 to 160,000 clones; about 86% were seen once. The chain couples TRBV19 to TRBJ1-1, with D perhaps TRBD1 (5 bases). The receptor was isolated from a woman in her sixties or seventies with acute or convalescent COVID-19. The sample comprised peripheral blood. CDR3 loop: CASSAGPTLNTEAFF. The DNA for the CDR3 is TGTGCCAGTAGTGCGGGACCGACATTGAACACTGAAGCTTTCTTT.